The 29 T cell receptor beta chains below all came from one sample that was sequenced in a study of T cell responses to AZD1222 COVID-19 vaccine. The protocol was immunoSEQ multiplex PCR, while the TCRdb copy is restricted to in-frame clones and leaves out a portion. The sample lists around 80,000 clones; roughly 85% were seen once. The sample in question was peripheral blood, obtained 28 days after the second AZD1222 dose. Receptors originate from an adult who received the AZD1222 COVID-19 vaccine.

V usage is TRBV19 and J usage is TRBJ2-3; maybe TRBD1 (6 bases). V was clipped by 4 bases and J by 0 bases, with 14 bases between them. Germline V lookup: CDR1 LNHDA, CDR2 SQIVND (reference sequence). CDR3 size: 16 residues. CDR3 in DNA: TGTGCCAGTAGTACGGGTGGGGGCTTTAGCACAGATACGCAGTATTTT. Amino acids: CASSTGGGFSTDTQYF.

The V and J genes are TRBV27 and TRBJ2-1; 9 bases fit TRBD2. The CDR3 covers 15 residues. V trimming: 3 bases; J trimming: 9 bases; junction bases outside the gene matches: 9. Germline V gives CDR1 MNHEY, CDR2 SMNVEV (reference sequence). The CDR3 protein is CASSFGSSGGREQFF. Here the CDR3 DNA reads TGTGCCAGCAGTTTTGGAAGTAGCGGGGGCCGTGAGCAGTTCTTC.

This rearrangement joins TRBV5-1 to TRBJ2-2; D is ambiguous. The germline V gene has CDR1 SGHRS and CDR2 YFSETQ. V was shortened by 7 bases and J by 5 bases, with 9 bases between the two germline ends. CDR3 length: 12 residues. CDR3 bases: TGCGCCAGCGGATCCATGACCGGGGAGCTGTTTTTT. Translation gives CASGSMTGELFF.

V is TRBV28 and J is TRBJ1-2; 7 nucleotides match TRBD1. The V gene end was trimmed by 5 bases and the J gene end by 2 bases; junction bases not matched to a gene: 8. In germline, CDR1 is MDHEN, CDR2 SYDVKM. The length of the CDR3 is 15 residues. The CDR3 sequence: CASSTPTGTNYGYTF. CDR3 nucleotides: TGTGCCAGCAGTACCCCGACAGGGACGAACTATGGCTACACCTTC.

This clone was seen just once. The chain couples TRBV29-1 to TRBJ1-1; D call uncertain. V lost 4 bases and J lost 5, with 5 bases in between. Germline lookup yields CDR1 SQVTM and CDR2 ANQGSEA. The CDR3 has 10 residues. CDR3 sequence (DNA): TGCAGCGTTGGGGTGACTGAAGCTTTCTTT. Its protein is CSVGVTEAFF. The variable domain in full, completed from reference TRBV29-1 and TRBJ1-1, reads SAVISQKPSRDICQRGTSLTIQCQVDSQVTMMFWYRQQPGQSLTLIATANQGSEATYESGFVIDKFPISRPNLTFSTLTVSNMSPEDSSIYLCSVGVTEAFFGQGTRLTVV.

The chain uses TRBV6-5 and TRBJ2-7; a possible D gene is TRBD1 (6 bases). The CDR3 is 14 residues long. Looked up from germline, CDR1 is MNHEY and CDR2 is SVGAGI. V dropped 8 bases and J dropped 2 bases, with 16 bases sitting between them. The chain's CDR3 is CASWKHREPYEQYF. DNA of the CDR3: TGTGCCAGCTGGAAACACAGGGAGCCCTACGAGCAGTACTTC.

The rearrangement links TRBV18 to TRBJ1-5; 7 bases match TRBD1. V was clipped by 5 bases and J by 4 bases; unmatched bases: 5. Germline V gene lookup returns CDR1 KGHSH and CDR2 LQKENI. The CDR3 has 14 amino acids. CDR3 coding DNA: TGTGCCAGCTCATCCAACAGGGGAAATCAGCCCCAGCATTTT. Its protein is CASSSNRGNQPQHF.

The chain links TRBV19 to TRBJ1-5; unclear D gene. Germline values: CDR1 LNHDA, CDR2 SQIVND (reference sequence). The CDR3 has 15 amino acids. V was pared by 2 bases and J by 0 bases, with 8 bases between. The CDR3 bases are TGTGCCAGTAGTATAATGAGGACTAGCAATCAGCCCCAGCATTTT. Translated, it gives CASSIMRTSNQPQHF.

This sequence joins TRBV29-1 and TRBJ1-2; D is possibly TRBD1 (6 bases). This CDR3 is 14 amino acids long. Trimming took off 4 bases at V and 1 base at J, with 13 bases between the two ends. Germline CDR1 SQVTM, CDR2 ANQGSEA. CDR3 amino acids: CSVGGQSINYGYTF. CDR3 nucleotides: TGCAGCGTTGGAGGACAGAGCATTAACTATGGCTACACCTTC.

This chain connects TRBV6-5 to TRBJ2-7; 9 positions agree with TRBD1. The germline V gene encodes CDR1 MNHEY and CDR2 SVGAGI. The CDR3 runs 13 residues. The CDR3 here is CTTVGTGNYEQYF. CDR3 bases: TGTACGACGGTTGGGACAGGGAACTACGAGCAGTACTTC.

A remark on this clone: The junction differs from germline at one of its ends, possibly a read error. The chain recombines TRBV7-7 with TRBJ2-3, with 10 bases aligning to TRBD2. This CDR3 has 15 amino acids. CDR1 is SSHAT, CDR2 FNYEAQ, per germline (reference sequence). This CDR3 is CASSLSLAGTDTQYF. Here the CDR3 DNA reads TGTGCTAGCAGCCTCTCACTAGCGGGGACAGATACGCAGTATTTT.

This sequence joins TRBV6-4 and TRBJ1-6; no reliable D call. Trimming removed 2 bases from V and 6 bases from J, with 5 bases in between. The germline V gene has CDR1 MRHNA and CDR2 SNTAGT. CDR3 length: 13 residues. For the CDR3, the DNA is TGTGCCAGCAGTGACAACAGTAATTCACCCCTCCACTTT. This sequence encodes CASSDNSNSPLHF.

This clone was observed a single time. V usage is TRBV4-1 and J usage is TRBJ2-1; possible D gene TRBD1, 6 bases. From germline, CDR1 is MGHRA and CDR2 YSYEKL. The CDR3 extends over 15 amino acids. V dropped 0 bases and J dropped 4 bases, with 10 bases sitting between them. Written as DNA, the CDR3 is TGCGCCAGCAGCCAAGAGGGGGCTCAATACAATGAGCAGTTCTTC. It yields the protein CASSQEGAQYNEQFF.

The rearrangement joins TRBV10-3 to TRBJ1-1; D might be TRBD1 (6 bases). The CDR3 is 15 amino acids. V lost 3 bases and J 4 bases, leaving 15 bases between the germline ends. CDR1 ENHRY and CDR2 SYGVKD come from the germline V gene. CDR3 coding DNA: TGTGCCATCAGTGACAGGGGCCGGGGGAGCACTGAAGCTTTCTTT. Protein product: CAISDRGRGSTEAFF.

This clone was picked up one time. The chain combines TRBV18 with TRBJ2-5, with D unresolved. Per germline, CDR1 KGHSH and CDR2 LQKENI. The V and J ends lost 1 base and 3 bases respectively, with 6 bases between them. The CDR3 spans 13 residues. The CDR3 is CASSPQTKETQYF. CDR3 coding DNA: TGTGCCAGCTCACCACAAACAAAAGAGACCCAGTACTTC.

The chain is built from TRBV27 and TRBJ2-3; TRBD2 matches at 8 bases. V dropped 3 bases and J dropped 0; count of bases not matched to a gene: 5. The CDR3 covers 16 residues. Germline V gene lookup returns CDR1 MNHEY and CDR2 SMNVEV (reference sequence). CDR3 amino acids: CASSFNGGGSTDTQYF. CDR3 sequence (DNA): TGTGCCAGCAGTTTTAACGGGGGGGGCAGCACAGATACGCAGTATTTT.

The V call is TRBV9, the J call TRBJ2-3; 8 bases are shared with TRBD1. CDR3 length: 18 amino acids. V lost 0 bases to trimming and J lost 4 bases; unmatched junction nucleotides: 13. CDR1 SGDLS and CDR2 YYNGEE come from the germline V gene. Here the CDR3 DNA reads TGTGCCAGCAGCGTAGACGCGGGACAGGCCCAGAATGCAGATACGCAGTATTTT. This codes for CASSVDAGQAQNADTQYF.

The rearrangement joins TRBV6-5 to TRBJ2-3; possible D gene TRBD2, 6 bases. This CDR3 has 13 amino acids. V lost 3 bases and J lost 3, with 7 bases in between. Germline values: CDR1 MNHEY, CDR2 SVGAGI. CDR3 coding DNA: TGTGCCAGCAGTTATGGGGGGACAGATACGCAGTATTTT. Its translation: CASSYGGTDTQYF.

The CDR3 region is CASTRDAYEQYF. For the CDR3, the DNA is TGTGCCAGCACCCGGGACGCCTACGAGCAGTACTTC. V gene TRBV7-2 combines with J gene TRBJ2-7, with D perhaps assigned TRBD1 or TRBD2 (5 bases each). V lost 7 bases and J lost 2, with 9 bases in between. In germline, CDR1 is SGHTA, CDR2 FQGNSA. The CDR3 covers 12 residues.

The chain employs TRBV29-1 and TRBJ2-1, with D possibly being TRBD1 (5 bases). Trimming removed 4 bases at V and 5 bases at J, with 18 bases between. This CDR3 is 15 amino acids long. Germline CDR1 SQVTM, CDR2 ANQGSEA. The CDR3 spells CSVATPPGYDNEQFF. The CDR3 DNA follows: TGCAGCGTTGCAACCCCGCCAGGGTACGACAATGAGCAGTTCTTC.

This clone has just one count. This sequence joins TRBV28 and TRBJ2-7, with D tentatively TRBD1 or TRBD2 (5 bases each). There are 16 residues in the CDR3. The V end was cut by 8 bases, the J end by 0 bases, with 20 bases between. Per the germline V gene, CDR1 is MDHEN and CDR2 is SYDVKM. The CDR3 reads CASCVLAQEDSYEQYF. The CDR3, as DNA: TGTGCCAGCTGTGTACTGGCACAGGAGGACTCCTACGAGCAGTACTTC.

CDR3: CASSRPEQGYETQYF. In DNA form, the CDR3 reads TGTGCCAGCAGCCGCCCGGAACAGGGGTACGAGACCCAGTACTTC. J is TRBJ2-5 and V is TRBV5-6, with 7 bases lining up with TRBD1. With V trimmed by 4 bases and J by 5 bases, 11 bases remained unmatched. This CDR3 region has 15 residues. CDR1 is SGHDT and CDR2 is YYEEEE in the germline V gene.

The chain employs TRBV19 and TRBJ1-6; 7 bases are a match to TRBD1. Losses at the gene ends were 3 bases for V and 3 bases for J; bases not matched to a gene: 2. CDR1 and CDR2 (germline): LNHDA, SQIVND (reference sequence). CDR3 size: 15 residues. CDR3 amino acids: CASSMGDSYNSPLHF. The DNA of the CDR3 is TGTGCCAGTAGTATGGGGGACAGCTATAATTCACCCCTCCACTTT.

CDR3 residues: CASNGRGGNTEAFF. The CDR3 DNA sequence: TGTGCCAGCAACGGAAGGGGGGGTAACACTGAAGCTTTCTTT. The chain has TRBV6-5 and TRBJ1-1; TRBD1 is a possible D gene (6 bases). Germline V gene sequence: CDR1 MNHEY, CDR2 SVGAGI. V was clipped by 7 bases and J by 2 bases, with 14 bases between them. This CDR3 is 14 amino acids long.

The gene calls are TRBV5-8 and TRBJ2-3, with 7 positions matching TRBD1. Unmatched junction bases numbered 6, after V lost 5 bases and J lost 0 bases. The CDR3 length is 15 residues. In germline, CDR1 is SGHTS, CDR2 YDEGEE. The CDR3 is CASSYGQDSTDTQYF. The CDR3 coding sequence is TGTGCCAGCAGTTACGGACAGGACAGCACAGATACGCAGTATTTT.

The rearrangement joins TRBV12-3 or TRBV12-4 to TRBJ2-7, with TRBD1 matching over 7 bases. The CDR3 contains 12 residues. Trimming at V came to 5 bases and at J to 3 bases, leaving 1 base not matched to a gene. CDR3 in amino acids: CASSRQGYEQYF. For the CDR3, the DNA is TGTGCCAGCAGTAGACAGGGCTACGAGCAGTACTTC.

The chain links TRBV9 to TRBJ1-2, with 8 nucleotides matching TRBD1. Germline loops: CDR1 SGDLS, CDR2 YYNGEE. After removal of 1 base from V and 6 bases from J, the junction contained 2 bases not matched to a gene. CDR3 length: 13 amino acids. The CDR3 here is CASSVHRGNGYTF. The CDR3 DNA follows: TGTGCCAGCAGCGTACACAGGGGGAATGGCTACACCTTC.

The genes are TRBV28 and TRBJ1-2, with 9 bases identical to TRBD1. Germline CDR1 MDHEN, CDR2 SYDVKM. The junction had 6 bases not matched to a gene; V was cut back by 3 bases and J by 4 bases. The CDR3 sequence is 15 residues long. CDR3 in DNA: TGTGCCAGCAGTTTTCAACAGGGGGCTTCCTATGGCTACACCTTC. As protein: CASSFQQGASYGYTF.

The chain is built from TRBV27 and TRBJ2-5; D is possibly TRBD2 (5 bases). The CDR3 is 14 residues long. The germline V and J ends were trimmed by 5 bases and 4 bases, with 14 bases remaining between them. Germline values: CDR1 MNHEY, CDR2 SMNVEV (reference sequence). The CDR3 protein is CASSQDWRAETQYF. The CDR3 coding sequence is TGTGCCAGCAGTCAGGATTGGCGGGCAGAGACCCAGTACTTC.